The 8 T cell receptor beta chains presented below share a single source sample, sequenced in a study of T cells after yellow fever vaccination. TCRdb redid the calling of the 5' RACE reads with MiXCR, one entry per CDR3 protein. This table holds some 400,000 distinct CDR3 sequences, around a sixth found once. Sequencing used PBMCs, obtained before the yellow fever booster vaccination. These receptors were taken from a man aged 18 to 30 who received the YFV17D yellow fever vaccine.

The chain uses TRBV5-1 and TRBJ1-3; weak D call: TRBD1 (5 bases). The germline V and J ends were trimmed by 4 bases and 8 bases, with 16 bases remaining between them. The CDR3 has 14 residues. The germline gives CDR1 SGHRS, CDR2 YFSETQ. The CDR3 region is CASSPTVSLDTIYF. The CDR3 nucleotides are TGCGCCAGCAGCCCGACAGTTTCATTGGACACCATATATTTT.

The chain employs TRBV7-6 and TRBJ1-1; 11 bases line up with TRBD1. CDR1 is SGHVS, CDR2 FNYEAQ, per germline. J gave up 5 bases and V 5 bases, and 7 bases lay outside the gene matches. The length of the CDR3 is 15 residues. CDR3 protein: CASSPGTGGKTEAFF. The CDR3 bases are TGTGCCAGCAGCCCAGGGACAGGGGGGAAAACTGAAGCTTTCTTT. The full variable domain, its missing parts supplied by reference TRBV7-6 and TRBJ1-1, is GAGVSQSPRYKVTKRGQDVALRCDPISGHVSLYWYRQALGQGPEFLTYFNYEAQQDKSGLPNDRFSAERPEGSISTLTIQRTEQRDSAMYRCASSPGTGGKTEAFFGQGTRLTVV.

In this sample, this clonotype turned up a few times. The rearrangement joins TRBV20-1 to TRBJ2-4, with TRBD1 as a possible D gene (6 bases). The CDR3 runs to 14 residues. Germline values: CDR1 DFQATT, CDR2 SNEGSKA (reference sequence). The CDR3 sequence: CGGREGTAKNIQYF. CDR3 nucleotide sequence: TGCGGGGGCCGTGAAGGGACAGCCAAAAACATTCAGTACTTC.

This clonotype was found a few times. V is TRBV28 and J is TRBJ1-6, with 7 bases fitting TRBD1. Germline assignment: CDR1 MDHEN and CDR2 SYDVKM. The ends lost 6 bases at V and 7 bases at J; junction bases unmatched: 18. CDR3 length: 18 amino acids. CDR3 DNA sequence: TGTGCCAGCAGGCATCACCTCAACAGGGGAAAGGAGAATTCACCCCTCCACTTT. Its protein product is CASRHHLNRGKENSPLHF.

V is TRBV4-2 and J is TRBJ2-1; D not resolved. V lost 0 bases to trimming and J lost 7 bases, with 10 bases between them. The CDR3 is 14 amino acids. Per the germline V gene, CDR1 is LGHNA and CDR2 is YNFKEQ. The CDR3 is CASSQDNSRNEQFF. The CDR3 coding sequence is TGTGCCAGCAGCCAAGATAATAGCCGTAATGAGCAGTTCTTC.

The chain couples TRBV12-3 or TRBV12-4 to TRBJ2-5, with D perhaps TRBD1 (6 bases). V was clipped by 3 bases and J by 1 base, with 12 bases between them. There are 15 residues in the CDR3. The CDR3 DNA sequence: TGTGCCAGCAGTTTCTCTCAGGGGCCCCAAGAGACCCAGTACTTC. Protein sequence: CASSFSQGPQETQYF.

At least ten counts were recorded for this clonotype. The V call is TRBV7-2, the J call TRBJ2-5; a possible D gene is TRBD2 (5 bases). The CDR3 consists of 15 residues. V was shortened by 5 bases and J by 3 bases, with 16 bases between the two germline ends. Germline loops: CDR1 SGHTA, CDR2 FQGNSA. CDR3 bases: TGTGCCAGCAGCCCCCGCCCGAGAGGGAAAGAGACCCAGTACTTC. Translation: CASSPRPRGKETQYF.

This clonotype showed up just a few times. The V gene is TRBV11-2, the J gene TRBJ2-7; D may be TRBD2 (6 bases). V was trimmed by 5 bases and J by 2 bases, leaving 10 bases between them. The CDR3 length is 13 residues. Per germline, CDR1 SGHAT and CDR2 FQNNGV. The CDR3, as DNA: TGTGCCAGCAGCATCGGACTAACCTACGAGCAGTACGTC. Protein product: CASSIGLTYEQYV.